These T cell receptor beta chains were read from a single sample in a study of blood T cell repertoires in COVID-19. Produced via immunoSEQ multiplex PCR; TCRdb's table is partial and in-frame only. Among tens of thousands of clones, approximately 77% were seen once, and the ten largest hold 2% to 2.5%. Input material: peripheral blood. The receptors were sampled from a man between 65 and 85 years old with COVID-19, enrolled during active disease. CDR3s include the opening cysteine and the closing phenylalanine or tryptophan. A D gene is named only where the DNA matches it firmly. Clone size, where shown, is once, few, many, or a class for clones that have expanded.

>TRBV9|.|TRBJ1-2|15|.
TGTGCCAGCAGCGTAGAAGGGCATCAGGGCCTTGGCTACACCTTC
CASSVEGHQGLGYTF
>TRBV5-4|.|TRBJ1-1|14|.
TGTGCCAGCAGCTTGGGACTAACGAACACTGAAGCTTTCTTT
CASSLGLTNTEAFF
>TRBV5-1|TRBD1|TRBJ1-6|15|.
TGCGCCAGCAGCTCCCTCGACAGGGGAAATTCACCCCTCCACTTT
CASSSLDRGNSPLHF
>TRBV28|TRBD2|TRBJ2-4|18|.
TGTGCCAGCAGTTGGACTAGCGGGAGAATTGGGGCCAAAAACATTCAGTACTTC
CASSWTSGRIGAKNIQYF
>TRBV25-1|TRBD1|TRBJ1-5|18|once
TGTGCCAGCAGTGACACCAGCGCAGGGGGCCTTAGCAATCAGCCCCAGCATTTT
CASSDTSAGGLSNQPQHF
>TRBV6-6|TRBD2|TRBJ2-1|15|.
TGTGCCAGCAGTTACACCCCCCGGGGGGGGAATGAGCAGTTCTTC
CASSYTPRGGNEQFF
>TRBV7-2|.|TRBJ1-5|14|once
TGTGCCAGCAGCTCGTTAACAATCGATCAGCCCCAGCATTTT
CASSSLTIDQPQHF
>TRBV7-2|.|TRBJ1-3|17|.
TGTGCCAGCAGCTTATATTGGACAGAAGGATCTGGAAACACCATATATTTT
CASSLYWTEGSGNTIYF
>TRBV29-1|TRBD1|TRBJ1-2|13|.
TGCAGCGGAAGGACAGGGGAGGGCTATGGCTACACCTTC
CSGRTGEGYGYTF
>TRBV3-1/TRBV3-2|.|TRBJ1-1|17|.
TGTGCCAGCAGCCAAGATCCTCCCTATTCCGAGGACACTGAAGCTTTCTTT
CASSQDPPYSEDTEAFF
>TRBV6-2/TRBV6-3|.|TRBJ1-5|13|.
TGTGCCAGCAGTTACCTCAGGGGTCAGCCCCAGCATTTT
CASSYLRGQPQHF
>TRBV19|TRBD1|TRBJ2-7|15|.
TGTGCCAGTAGTCGCCGGGACAGTTTCTTATACGAGCAGTACTTC
CASSRRDSFLYEQYF
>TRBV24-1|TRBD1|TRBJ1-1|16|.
TGTGCCACCAGTGATTTTAGGGCAGGGGGCCAGACTGAAGCTTTCTTT
CATSDFRAGGQTEAFF
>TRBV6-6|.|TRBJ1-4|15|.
TGTGCCAGCAGTTACTCCCACAGCCGTAATGAAAAACTGTTTTTT
CASSYSHSRNEKLFF
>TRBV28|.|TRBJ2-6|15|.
TGTGCCAGCAGGGGAGTAGCTTCTGGGGCCAACGTCCTGACTTTC
CASRGVASGANVLTF
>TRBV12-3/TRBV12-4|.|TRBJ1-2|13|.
TGTGCCTCCAGGGACACGGGCGTCTATGGCTACACCTTC
CASRDTGVYGYTF
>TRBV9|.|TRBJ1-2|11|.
TGTGCCAGCGGTCGGTTCTATGGCTACACCTTC
CASGRFYGYTF
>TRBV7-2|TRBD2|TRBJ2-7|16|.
TGTGCCAGCAGCTCTCCGGGACTAGCGGGAGGATACGAGCAGTACTTC
CASSSPGLAGGYEQYF
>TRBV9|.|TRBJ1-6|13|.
TGTGCCAGCAGCGTGGGCCCGGAGGATCTCCTCCACTTT
CASSVGPEDLLHF
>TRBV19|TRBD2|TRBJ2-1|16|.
TGTGCCAGTAGCCCTACTAGCGGGAGGGCCGGGGTAACGCAGTTCTTC
CASSPTSGRAGVTQFF
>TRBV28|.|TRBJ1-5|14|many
TGTGCCAGCGCCCCGGGAACCCTAAATCAGCCCCAGCATTTT
CASAPGTLNQPQHF
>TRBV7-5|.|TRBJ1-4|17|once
TGTGCCAGAAGCTTAGGGGTGCAGGGGGTGAGGGGTGAAAAACTGTTTTTT
CARSLGVQGVRGEKLFF
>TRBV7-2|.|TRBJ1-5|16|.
TGTGCCAGCAGCTTAGCCGGAACAGGGATCAATCAGCCCCAGCATTTT
CASSLAGTGINQPQHF
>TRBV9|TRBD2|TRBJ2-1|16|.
TGTGCCAGCAGCGTAGCTTTGCGGGAGGGTGTTAATGAGCAGTTCTTC
CASSVALREGVNEQFF
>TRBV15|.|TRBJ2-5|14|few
TGTGCCACCAGCAATGGTAGGGGGCAAGAGACCCAGTACTTC
CATSNGRGQETQYF
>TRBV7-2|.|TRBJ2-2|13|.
TGTGCCAGCAGCTTAACGGTTACCGGGGAGCTGTTTTTT
CASSLTVTGELFF
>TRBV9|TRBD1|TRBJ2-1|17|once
TGTGCCAGCAGCGTAGAGTGGGGGACAGGGGGGATCAATGAGCAGTTCTTC
CASSVEWGTGGINEQFF
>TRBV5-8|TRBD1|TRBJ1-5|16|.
TGTGCCAGCAGCAGGACAGGGCGCAATAGCAATCAGCCCCAGCATTTT
CASSRTGRNSNQPQHF
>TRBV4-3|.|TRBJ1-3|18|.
TGCGCCAGCAGCCAAGGGCGGTTAGGAGGGAGCTCTGGAAACACCATATATTTT
CASSQGRLGGSSGNTIYF
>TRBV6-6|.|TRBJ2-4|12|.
TGTGCCAGCAGACCAGGGTTTAACATTCAGTACTTC
CASRPGFNIQYF
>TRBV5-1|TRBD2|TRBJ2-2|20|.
TGCGCCAGCCGGACGATGGACAGACTAGCGGGAGGTCGATACACCGGGGAGCTGTTTTTT
CASRTMDRLAGGRYTGELFF
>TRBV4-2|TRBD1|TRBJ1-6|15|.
TGTGCCAGCAGCCAAGAGGGGACAGCCAATTCACCCCTCCACTTT
CASSQEGTANSPLHF
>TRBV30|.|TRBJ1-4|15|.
TGTGCCTGGAGTAGGATCGGGGAGGGGAATGAAAAACTGTTTTTT
CAWSRIGEGNEKLFF
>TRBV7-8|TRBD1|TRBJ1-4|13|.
TGTGCCAGCAGCTTAGCAGGGGGCGTGAAACTGTTTTTT
CASSLAGGVKLFF
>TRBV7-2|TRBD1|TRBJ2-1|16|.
TGTGCCAGCAGCTTAGTACAGGGGGTCCGGGACAATGAGCAGTTCTTC
CASSLVQGVRDNEQFF
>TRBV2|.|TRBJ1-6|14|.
TGTGCCAGCAGTGAGGGGCCGACGCCTTCACCCCTCCACTTT
CASSEGPTPSPLHF
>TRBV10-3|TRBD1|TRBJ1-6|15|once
TGTGCCATCAGTGAGGGACAGGCAAATAATTCACCCCTCCACTTT
CAISEGQANNSPLHF
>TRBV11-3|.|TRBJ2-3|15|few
TGTGCCAGCATACCTCAACAGGAGCAACAAGATACGCAGTATTTT
CASIPQQEQQDTQYF
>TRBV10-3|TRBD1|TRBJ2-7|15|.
TGTGCCATCAGTGAGTCTCCGACAGGGCGCTACGAGCAGTACTTC
CAISESPTGRYEQYF
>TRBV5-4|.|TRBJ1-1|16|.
TGTGCCAGCAGCCTGGACAGTTACTCTCAGAACACTGAAGCTTTCTTT
CASSLDSYSQNTEAFF
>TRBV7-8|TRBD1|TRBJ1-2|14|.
TGTGCCAGCAGCTTAGGGGGGACAGGGGCCGGCTACACCTTC
CASSLGGTGAGYTF
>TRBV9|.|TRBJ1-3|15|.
TGTGCCAGCAGCCCCGGGGTGAGCGCTGGAAACACCATATATTTT
CASSPGVSAGNTIYF
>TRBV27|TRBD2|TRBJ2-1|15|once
TGTGCCAGCAGTTTTGGGGCTAGCGGTAACAATGAGCAGTTCTTC
CASSFGASGNNEQFF
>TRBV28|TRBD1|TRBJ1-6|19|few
TGTGCCAGCAGCCCTGTCTTTGCCGGGACAGGGTTCGATAATTCACCCCTCCACTTT
CASSPVFAGTGFDNSPLHF
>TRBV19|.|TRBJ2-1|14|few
TGTGCCAGTAGTATAATGGGACTGTACAATGAGCAGTTCTTC
CASSIMGLYNEQFF
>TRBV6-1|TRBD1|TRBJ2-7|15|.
TGTGCCAGCAGTGAAGCTCACAGGGGAGCGTACGAGCAGTACTTC
CASSEAHRGAYEQYF
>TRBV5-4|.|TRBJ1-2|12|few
TGTGCCAGCAGCCGGGACTCTGATGGCTACACCTTC
CASSRDSDGYTF